This T cell receptor beta chain was recorded in a study of molecular identifiers for immune sequencing clone quantification. Study at large: Sequencing covered four of five parts into which replicate RNA from approximately 20,000 or 98,000 naive CD8 cells was split.

One entry per CDR3 protein, called by TCRdb with MiXCR from the PCR reads. The repertoire holds 85,000 to 90,000 distinct CDR3 sequences, 25% seen once, with 0.6% to 0.95% in the top ten. The CDR3 loop spans 15 amino acids. Germline V gene sequence: CDR1 SGHAT, CDR2 FQNNGV. Trimming at V came to 5 bases and at J to 4 bases, leaving 6 bases not matched to a gene. This clonotype was found many times. As CD8+CD4-CCR7+CD45RA+ cells, naive CD8 T cells were sorted. This receptor was obtained from a human donor in good health. Some libraries in this study had Jurkat cell RNA spiked in. The V and J genes are TRBV11-2 and TRBJ1-5, with 9 bases aligning to TRBD1. Sequences were obtained from naive CD8+ T cells from blood, with Jurkat cell RNA spiked in. The sample's subset: FACS-sorted CD8+CD4-CCR7+CD45RA+ naive T cells. This CDR3 reads CASSTGTGINQPQHF. The CDR3, as DNA: TGTGCCAGCAGCACCGGGACAGGGATTAATCAGCCCCAGCATTTT.